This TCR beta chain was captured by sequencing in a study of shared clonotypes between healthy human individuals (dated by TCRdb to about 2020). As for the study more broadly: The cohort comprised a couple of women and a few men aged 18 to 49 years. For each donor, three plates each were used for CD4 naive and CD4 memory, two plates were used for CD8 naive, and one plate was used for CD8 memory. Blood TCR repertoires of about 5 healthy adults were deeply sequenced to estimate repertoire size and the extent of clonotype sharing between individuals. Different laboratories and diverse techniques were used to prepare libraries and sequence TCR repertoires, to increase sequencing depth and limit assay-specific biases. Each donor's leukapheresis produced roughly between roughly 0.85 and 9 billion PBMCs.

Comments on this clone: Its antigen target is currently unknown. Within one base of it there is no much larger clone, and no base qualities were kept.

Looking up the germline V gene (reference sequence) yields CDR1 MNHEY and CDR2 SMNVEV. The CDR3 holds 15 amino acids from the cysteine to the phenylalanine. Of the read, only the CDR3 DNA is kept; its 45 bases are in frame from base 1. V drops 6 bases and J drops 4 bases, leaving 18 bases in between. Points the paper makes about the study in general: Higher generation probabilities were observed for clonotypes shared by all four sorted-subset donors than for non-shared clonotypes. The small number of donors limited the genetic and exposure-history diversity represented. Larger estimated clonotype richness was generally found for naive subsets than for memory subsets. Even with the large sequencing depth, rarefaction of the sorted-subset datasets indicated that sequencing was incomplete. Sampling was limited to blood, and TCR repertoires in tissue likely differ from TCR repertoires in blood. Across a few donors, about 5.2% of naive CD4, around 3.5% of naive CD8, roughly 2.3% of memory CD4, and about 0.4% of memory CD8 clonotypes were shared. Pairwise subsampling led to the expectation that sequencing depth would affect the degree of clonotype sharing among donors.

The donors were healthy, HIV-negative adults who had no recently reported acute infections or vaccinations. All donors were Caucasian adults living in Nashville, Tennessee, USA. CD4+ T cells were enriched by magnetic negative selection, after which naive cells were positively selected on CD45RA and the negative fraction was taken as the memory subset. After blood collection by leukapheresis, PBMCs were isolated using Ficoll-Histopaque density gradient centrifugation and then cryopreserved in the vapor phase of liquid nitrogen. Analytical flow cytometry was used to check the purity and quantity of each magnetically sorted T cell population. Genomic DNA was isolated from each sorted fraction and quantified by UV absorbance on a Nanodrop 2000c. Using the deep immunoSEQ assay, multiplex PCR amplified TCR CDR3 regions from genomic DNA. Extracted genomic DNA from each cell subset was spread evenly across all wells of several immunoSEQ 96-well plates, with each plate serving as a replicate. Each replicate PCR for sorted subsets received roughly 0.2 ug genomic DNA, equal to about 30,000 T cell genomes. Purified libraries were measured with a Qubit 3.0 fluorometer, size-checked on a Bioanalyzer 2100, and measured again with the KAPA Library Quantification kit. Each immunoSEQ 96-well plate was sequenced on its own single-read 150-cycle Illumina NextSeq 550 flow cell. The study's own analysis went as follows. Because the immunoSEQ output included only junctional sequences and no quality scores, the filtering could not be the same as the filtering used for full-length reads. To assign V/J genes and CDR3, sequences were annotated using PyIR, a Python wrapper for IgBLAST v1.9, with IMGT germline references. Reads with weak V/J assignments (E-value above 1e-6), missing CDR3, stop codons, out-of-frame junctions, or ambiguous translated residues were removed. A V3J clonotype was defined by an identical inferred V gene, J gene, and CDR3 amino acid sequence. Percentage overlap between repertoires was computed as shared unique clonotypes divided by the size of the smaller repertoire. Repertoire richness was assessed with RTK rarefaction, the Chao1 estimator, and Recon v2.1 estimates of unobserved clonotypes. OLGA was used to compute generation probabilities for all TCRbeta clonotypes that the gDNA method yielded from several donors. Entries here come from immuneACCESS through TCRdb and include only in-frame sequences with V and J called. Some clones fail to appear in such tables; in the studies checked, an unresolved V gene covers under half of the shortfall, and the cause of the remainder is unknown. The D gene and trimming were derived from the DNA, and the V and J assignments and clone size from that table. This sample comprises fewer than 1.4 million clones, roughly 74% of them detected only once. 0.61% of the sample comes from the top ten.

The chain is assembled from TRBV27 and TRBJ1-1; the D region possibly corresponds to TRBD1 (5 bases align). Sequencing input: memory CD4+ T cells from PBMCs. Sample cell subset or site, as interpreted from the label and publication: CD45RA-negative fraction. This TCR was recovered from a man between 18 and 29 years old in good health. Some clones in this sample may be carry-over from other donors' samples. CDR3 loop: CASSLARWGGTEAFF. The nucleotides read TGTGCCAGCAGCTTAGCAAGGTGGGGCGGCACTGAAGCTTTCTTT.